This T cell receptor beta chain appears in the sequencing data of a study of glioma-infiltrating T cells after dendritic cell vaccination. Indicated time point: after dendritic cell vaccination, including at tumor progression/relapse. Germline V CDR1 and CDR2: MGHRA, YSYEKL. J lost 6 bases, V lost 2 bases, and 13 bases had no gene match. CDR3 length equals 17 residues. This clone was counted a single time. Here immunoSEQ multiplex PCR was the method, and the copy in TCRdb shows in-frame clones only, minus some. The repertoire holds roughly 85,000 clones, with about 85% as singletons. This clonotype was sampled from a human donor with glioblastoma. The sample was blood, taken after dendritic cell vaccination. The V and J genes are TRBV4-1 and TRBJ2-1; TRBD2 aligns across 7 bases. For the CDR3, the DNA is TGCGCCAGCAGCCAACCCCCGGGGCTAGCGGTGGGCAATGAGCAGTTCTTC. Its translation is CASSQPPGLAVGNEQFF.